Each of the 23 T cell receptor beta chains below was sequenced from the same sample in a study of blood T cell repertoires in COVID-19. Assay used: immunoSEQ multiplex PCR; TCRdb lists only in-frame clones, some missing. The table has approximately 260,000 clones, roughly 83% seen once. Material: peripheral blood. All receptors derive from a woman of 80 years or more with acute or convalescent COVID-19.

This chain joins TRBV9 and TRBJ2-5; possibly TRBD2 for D (5 bases). The V and J ends lost 2 bases and 5 bases respectively, with 16 bases between them. The CDR3 has 15 residues. From germline, CDR1 is SGDLS and CDR2 YYNGEE. CDR3 nucleotide sequence: TGTGCCAGCAGCGTGGGGAGACGGCAGGCGGAGACCCAGTACTTC. This encodes CASSVGRRQAETQYF.

V is TRBV5-1 and J is TRBJ1-3; 7 bases are a match to TRBD1. The length of the CDR3 is 15 residues. The ends lost 4 bases at V and 4 bases at J; junction bases unmatched: 8. CDR1 is SGHRS and CDR2 is YFSETQ in the germline V gene. This CDR3 reads CASSARQGPGNTIYF. In nucleotides, the CDR3 is TGCGCCAGCAGCGCAAGACAGGGTCCCGGAAACACCATATATTTT.

The chain joins TRBV6-6 to TRBJ1-2; 7 bases agree with TRBD1. This CDR3 has 16 amino acids. Germline V CDR1 and CDR2: MNHNY, SVGAGI (reference sequence). The J segment lost 3 bases and the V segment lost 0 bases, leaving 7 bases of the junction unmatched. CDR3 coding DNA: TGTGCCAGCAGTTACTCGGGCAGGGGGAGTGACTATGGCTACACCTTC. This encodes CASSYSGRGSDYGYTF.

The V call is TRBV5-1, the J call TRBJ2-2; tentative D call: TRBD2 (6 bases). The CDR3 extends over 14 amino acids. Trimming took off 1 base at V and 6 bases at J, with 10 bases between the two ends. Germline CDR1 and CDR2: SGHRS and YFSETQ. The CDR3 region has the DNA TGCGCCAGCAGCTTGACGGGGGTAGCCGGGGAGCTGTTTTTT. Amino acids: CASSLTGVAGELFF.

The chain employs TRBV5-1 and TRBJ2-3; no clear D. The V end lost 6 bases, the J end lost 2 bases, and 13 bases lay between the germline ends. This CDR3 region has 14 residues. Germline-derived CDR1 and CDR2 are SGHRS and YFSETQ. The CDR3 loop reads CASTAPENTDTQYF. The CDR3 DNA reads TGCGCCAGCACCGCCCCGGAGAACACAGATACGCAGTATTTT.

The chain uses TRBV14 and TRBJ2-2; 10 bases align to TRBD1. After removal of 4 bases from V and 6 bases from J, the junction contained 11 bases not matched to a gene. CDR3 length: 17 residues. The V gene's germline CDR1 is SGHDN and CDR2 FVKESK. The chain's CDR3 is CASSPNWGTGEAGELFF. Written as DNA, the CDR3 is TGTGCCAGCAGCCCTAATTGGGGGACAGGGGAAGCCGGGGAGCTGTTTTTT. Full variable domain (missing parts from reference TRBV14 and TRBJ2-2): EAGVTQFPSHSVIEKGQTVTLRCDPISGHDNLYWYRRVMGKEIKFLLHFVKESKQDESGMPNNRFLAERTGGTYSTLKVQPAELEDSGVYFCASSPNWGTGEAGELFFGEGSRLTVL.

The chain combines TRBV18 with TRBJ1-2; 7 bases are shared with TRBD1. CDR3 length: 15 amino acids. The J segment lost 4 bases and the V segment lost 3 bases, leaving 8 bases of the junction unmatched. CDR1 and CDR2 from the germline V gene are KGHSH and LQKENI. In DNA, the CDR3 is TGTGCCAGCTCACCGGGGACAGAGAACCCCTATGGCTACACCTTC. Protein product: CASSPGTENPYGYTF.

In this sample, this clone turned up a few times. The chain couples TRBV10-2 to TRBJ2-3; 12 nucleotides match TRBD1. CDR1 WSHSY and CDR2 SAAADI come from the germline V gene. V lost 3 bases, J lost 6 bases, and 10 bases stayed unmatched. The CDR3 consists of 17 residues. CDR3 sequence reads: CASSDPAGQGALDTQYF. In nucleotides, the CDR3 is TGCGCCAGCAGTGACCCCGCGGGACAGGGGGCATTGGATACGCAGTATTTT.

The sample holds a few counts of this clone. This chain joins TRBV2 and TRBJ2-7; 8 positions agree with TRBD1. The CDR3 length is 15 residues. Per germline, CDR1 SNHLY and CDR2 FYNNEI. Trimming cost V 6 bases and J 0 bases; bases outside gene matches: 7. The CDR3 sequence: CASSPQTGVSYEQYF. The DNA of the CDR3 is TGTGCCAGCAGCCCACAGACAGGGGTCTCCTACGAGCAGTACTTC.

This clone was seen a single time. J is TRBJ1-5 and V is TRBV5-6; 7 bases line up with TRBD1. There are 14 residues in the CDR3. J gave up 7 bases and V 4 bases, and 8 bases lay outside the gene matches. Germline V gives CDR1 SGHDT, CDR2 YYEEEE. Here the CDR3 DNA reads TGTGCCAGCAGCGAACAGGGGAGAGGCCAGCCCCAGCATTTT. Amino acids: CASSEQGRGQPQHF.

This sequence joins TRBV19 and TRBJ1-5, with D perhaps TRBD1 (5 bases). From germline, CDR1 is LNHDA and CDR2 SQIVND (reference sequence). CDR3 length: 14 residues. V lost 6 bases and J 6 bases, leaving 15 bases between the germline ends. The CDR3 is CASRRGGGGQPQHF. In DNA, the CDR3 is TGTGCCAGTAGGCGAGGCGGCGGGGGTCAGCCCCAGCATTTT.

V and J are TRBV27 and TRBJ1-6; the D gene is possibly TRBD1 (5 bases). Germline V gene lookup returns CDR1 MNHEY and CDR2 SMNVEV (reference sequence). There are 16 residues in the CDR3. Trimming stripped 0 bases from V and 6 bases from J, with 12 bases between. Written as DNA, the CDR3 is TGTGCCAGCAGTTTATCGAGCGGGGCTCTTAATTCACCCCTCCACTTT. This gives the protein CASSLSSGALNSPLHF.

This clone showed up just a few times. The chain is built from TRBV19 and TRBJ1-1; the D is unclear. The CDR3 has 18 amino acids. V dropped 4 bases and J dropped 10 bases, with 31 bases sitting between them. Germline CDR1 and CDR2: LNHDA and SQIVND (reference sequence). As DNA, the CDR3 is TGTGCCAGTAGTACCCGGGCCTCTAGAGGAGGAATAAACCGGTTAGCTTTCTTT. It is translated as CASSTRASRGGINRLAFF.

V gene TRBV5-6 combines with J gene TRBJ2-1; 7 bases are shared with TRBD2. CDR3 length: 13 residues. With V trimmed by 4 bases and J by 4 bases, 2 bases remained unmatched. The germline CDR1 and CDR2 sequences are SGHDT and YYEEEE. The CDR3: CASSLGGYNEQFF. The CDR3 nucleotides read TGTGCCAGCAGCCTCGGGGGGTACAATGAGCAGTTCTTC.

This clone was counted a single time. V and J are TRBV5-1 and TRBJ1-1; possible D gene TRBD1, 6 bases. Trimming shortened V by 4 bases and J by 1 base, and 14 bases separated the two germline ends. Looked up from germline, CDR1 is SGHRS and CDR2 is YFSETQ. The CDR3 extends over 15 amino acids. The CDR3 DNA sequence: TGCGCCAGCAGCCTTGGGCCGGGACAGAACACTGAAGCTTTCTTT. Translated: CASSLGPGQNTEAFF. Looking up the rest from reference TRBV5-1 and TRBJ1-1 gives the full variable domain: KAGVTQTPRYLIKTRGQQVTLSCSPISGHRSVSWYQQTPGQGLQFLFEYFSETQRNKGNFPGRFSGRQFSNSRSEMNVSTLELGDSALYLCASSLGPGQNTEAFFGQGTRLTVV.

V usage is TRBV9 and J usage is TRBJ2-5; a possible D gene is TRBD2 (7 bases). V lost 3 bases and J 1 base, leaving 13 bases between the germline ends. Germline values: CDR1 SGDLS, CDR2 YYNGEE. This CDR3 comprises 15 residues. The CDR3 DNA is TGTGCCAGCAGCGGACTCGGGGGGCTCCAAGAGACCCAGTACTTC. Its translation is CASSGLGGLQETQYF.

V usage is TRBV7-2 and J usage is TRBJ1-1; 10 positions match TRBD1. The CDR3 has 14 amino acids. CDR1 SGHTA and CDR2 FQGNSA come from the germline V gene. The V gene end was trimmed by 5 bases and the J gene end by 5 bases; junction bases not matched to a gene: 5. The CDR3, as DNA: TGTGCCAGCAGCACGCGACAGGGGGCAACTGAAGCTTTCTTT. Translated: CASSTRQGATEAFF.

This clone was recorded only once. The rearrangement joins TRBV14 to TRBJ2-2; the match to TRBD2 covers 8 bases. V gave up 2 bases and J gave up 0 bases; unmatched junction bases: 5. Per the germline V gene, CDR1 is SGHDN and CDR2 is FVKESK. This CDR3 is 17 amino acids long. The CDR3 loop reads CASSQHTSGANTGELFF. The CDR3, as DNA: TGTGCCAGCAGCCAACATACTAGCGGAGCGAACACCGGGGAGCTGTTTTTT. Full variable domain (remainder filled in from reference TRBV14 and TRBJ2-2): EAGVTQFPSHSVIEKGQTVTLRCDPISGHDNLYWYRRVMGKEIKFLLHFVKESKQDESGMPNNRFLAERTGGTYSTLKVQPAELEDSGVYFCASSQHTSGANTGELFFGEGSRLTVL.

The chain recombines TRBV5-1 with TRBJ1-1; D remains unclear. The V end lost 4 bases, the J end lost 1 base, and 8 bases lay between the germline ends. Germline V gene sequence: CDR1 SGHRS, CDR2 YFSETQ. This CDR3 spans 13 amino acids. CDR3 region: CASSHGENTEAFF. The CDR3 bases are TGCGCCAGCAGCCACGGGGAGAACACTGAAGCTTTCTTT.

The chain uses TRBV28 and TRBJ2-7; 7 positions agree with TRBD2. Germline assignment: CDR1 MDHEN and CDR2 SYDVKM. With 7 bases clipped from V and 1 base from J, the junction kept 7 bases outside the gene matches. The CDR3 consists of 14 residues. DNA for the CDR3: TGTGCCAGCAACCCAACTAGCGTATCCTACGAGCAGTACTTC. The encoded protein is CASNPTSVSYEQYF.

CDR3: CAWSSGGLKTEAFF. CDR3 DNA: TGTGCCTGGAGTTCCGGGGGGCTCAAGACTGAAGCTTTCTTT. The rearrangement uses TRBV30 and TRBJ1-1; D possibly corresponds to TRBD1 (6 bases). V lost 2 bases and J 5 bases, leaving 15 bases between the germline ends. The CDR3 runs to 14 residues. The germline V gene encodes CDR1 GTSNPN and CDR2 SVGIG (reference sequence).

The CDR3 reads CASSYPPRDRGSTDTQYF. DNA of the CDR3: TGTGCCAGCAGTTACCCCCCGAGGGACAGGGGAAGCACAGATACGCAGTATTTT. The J gene is TRBJ2-3, the V gene TRBV6-2 or TRBV6-3, with 10 positions matching TRBD1. The trim removed 2 bases at V and 0 bases at J, leaving 8 bases unmatched. Per the germline V gene, CDR1 is MNHEY and CDR2 is SVGEGT. CDR3 length equals 18 residues.

This clone was seen once. V usage is TRBV4-1 and J usage is TRBJ1-6; possible D gene TRBD1, 5 bases. The germline V gene encodes CDR1 MGHRA and CDR2 YSYEKL. Trimming took off 5 bases at V and 7 bases at J, with 12 bases between the two ends. The CDR3 runs 14 residues. In DNA form, the CDR3 reads TGCGCCAGCAGCGTTCAGGGTGGGAATTCACCCCTCCACTTT. It encodes CASSVQGGNSPLHF.